This T cell receptor (beta chain) was profiled in a study of blood T cell repertoires in COVID-19. The CDR3 length is 16 residues. V dropped 2 bases and J dropped 2 bases, with 16 bases sitting between them. The germline V gene encodes CDR1 SGHTA and CDR2 FQGNSA. TCRdb's copy holds only in-frame clones and misses some; the assay was immunoSEQ multiplex PCR. The sample consists of roughly 150,000 clones, 75% to 90% of them appearing once. Sequencing input: peripheral blood. The clonotype was recovered from a woman aged 55-70 years with active COVID-19. The J gene is TRBJ2-7, the V gene TRBV7-2; D not resolved. This chain's CDR3 is CASSLQAGIYTYEQYF. The DNA for the CDR3 is TGTGCCAGCAGCTTACAAGCAGGAATCTATACCTACGAGCAGTACTTC.